Listed below are T cell receptor beta chains from one sample, sequenced in a study of beta chain features in type 1 diabetes. Sequencing used immunoSEQ multiplex PCR; TCRdb keeps in-frame clones, though not all of them. The table shows more than 150,000 clones, with 9% to 10% occurring only once. The sequencing input was central memory CD4+ T cells from blood. The receptors come from a woman in her twenties or thirties with type 1 diabetes. Both conserved end residues are part of each CDR3. Each record gives: J gene, V gene, D gene, clone size, CDR3 DNA, CDR3 protein. D genes are given only for firm matches. Rows give clone size only sometimes, using once, few, many, or a class for an expanded clone.

TRBJ2-1,TRBV27,NA,NA,TGTGCCAGCGGGTTGTATCTGGGGAGAGAGCAGTTCTTC,CASGLYLGREQFF
TRBJ2-3,TRBV28,TRBD2,NA,TGTGCCAGCAGTGGACTAGCGGATACCACAGATACGCAGTATTTT,CASSGLADTTDTQYF
TRBJ2-6,TRBV7-2,NA,many,TGTGCCAGCAGCTTAGATACAGGGCCTGGGGCCAACGTCCTGACTTTC,CASSLDTGPGANVLTF
TRBJ2-2,TRBV5-1,TRBD2,NA,TGCGCCAGCAGCCAGACGGGAGGTCTGAACACCGGGGAGCTGTTTTTT,CASSQTGGLNTGELFF
TRBJ2-1,TRBV4-1,TRBD2,NA,TGCGCCAGCAGCCCCTACCGCCGGACTAGCTTTAATGAGCAGTTCTTC,CASSPYRRTSFNEQFF
TRBJ1-2,TRBV15,NA,few,TGTGCCACCAGCGCGAGTGAAAACTATGGCTACACCTTC,CATSASENYGYTF
TRBJ2-1,TRBV30,NA,few,TGTGCCTGGAGTGCCCGGTCCGGTTACAATGAGCAGTTCTTC,CAWSARSGYNEQFF
TRBJ1-1,TRBV6-4,NA,NA,TGTGCCAGCAGTGACTCACGGTCAGCTTTCTTT,CASSDSRSAFF
TRBJ1-5,TRBV19,NA,NA,TGTGCCAGTAGTCTGACAGGAACTAGCAATCAGCCCCAGCATTTT,CASSLTGTSNQPQHF
TRBJ2-1,TRBV2,NA,few,TGTGCCAGCGTACCCGGACAGGAGGGCAATGAGCAGTTCTTC,CASVPGQEGNEQFF
TRBJ2-6,TRBV4-1,TRBD1,few,TGCGCCAGCAGGAGGACAGGTGGGGCCAACGTCCTGACTTTC,CASRRTGGANVLTF
TRBJ1-4,TRBV28,TRBD1,NA,TGTGCCAGCAGGCCGGGACAGGCCCATGAAAAACTGTTTTTT,CASRPGQAHEKLFF
TRBJ2-6,TRBV2,NA,NA,TGTGCCAGCAGCGCTCAAGCTACTGGGGCCAACGTCCTGACTTTC,CASSAQATGANVLTF
TRBJ2-5,TRBV6-1,TRBD2,NA,TGTGCCAGCAGGGGACTAGCGGGGCAAGAGACCCAGTACTTC,CASRGLAGQETQYF
TRBJ2-7,TRBV4-1,NA,few,TGCGCCAGCAGCCAAGCGATAGTGGGGGCAGACGGCTACGAGCAGTACTTC,CASSQAIVGADGYEQYF
TRBJ2-2,TRBV5-4,NA,few,TGTGCCAGCAACCTCCAGGCAGGGAACACCGGGGAGCTGTTTTTT,CASNLQAGNTGELFF
TRBJ2-5,TRBV30,NA,few,NA,CAWSWGDGTSGSRHHF
TRBJ1-5,TRBV5-4,NA,few,TGTGCCAGCAGCCAAGATTTCGAGGGTAGCAATCAGCCCCAGCATTTT,CASSQDFEGSNQPQHF
TRBJ2-5,TRBV6-5,NA,NA,TGTGCCAGCATGAATCGTGGGCGCCAAGAGACCCAGTACTTC,CASMNRGRQETQYF
TRBJ2-7,TRBV7-9,TRBD2,many,TGTGCCAGCAGCCCCCCATTCCGGGAGGGGGACGAGCAGTACTTC,CASSPPFREGDEQYF
TRBJ1-2,TRBV4-1,TRBD1,NA,TGCGCCAGCAGCCATCTGGCAGGGGGCCTTAACTATGGCTACACCTTC,CASSHLAGGLNYGYTF